The 28 T cell receptor beta chains presented below share a single source sample, sequenced in a study of blood T cell repertoires in COVID-19. The repertoire was sequenced with immunoSEQ multiplex PCR; TCRdb's copy has only in-frame clones and lacks some. Of fewer than 70,000 clones listed, 78% are singletons. Sequenced input: peripheral blood. The receptors here all came from a human donor in a cohort sampled during active COVID-19.

CDR3: CASGTPGQGAAEQYF. CDR3 sequence (DNA): TGTGCCAGTGGGACACCGGGACAGGGGGCGGCCGAGCAGTACTTC. The chain uses TRBV27 and TRBJ2-7; TRBD1 matches at 12 bases. V shed 9 bases and J 6 bases; nucleotides not matched to a gene: 12. This CDR3 has 15 amino acids. Germline loops: CDR1 MNHEY, CDR2 SMNVEV (reference sequence).

The chain carries TRBV6-5 and TRBJ1-3, with TRBD1 matching over 7 bases. The J segment lost 0 bases and the V segment lost 8 bases, leaving 1 base of the junction unmatched. The CDR3 runs 13 residues. The germline V gene has CDR1 MNHEY and CDR2 SVGAGI. The CDR3 bases are TGTGCCAGCGGGACAGTCTCTGGAAACACCATATATTTT. Translation: CASGTVSGNTIYF.

This chain joins TRBV7-2 and TRBJ2-5; TRBD2 is a possible D gene (5 bases). V lost 1 base to trimming and J lost 4 bases, with 25 bases between them. Germline V gene lookup returns CDR1 SGHTA and CDR2 FQGNSA. The CDR3 is 19 residues long. CDR3 sequence reads: CASSLGIWTQIVSPETQYF. In nucleotides, the CDR3 is TGTGCCAGCAGCTTAGGGATATGGACTCAAATAGTCAGCCCAGAGACCCAGTACTTC.

This clone came up once. J is TRBJ2-7 and V is TRBV30; D is undetermined. The CDR3 is 13 residues long. CDR1 and CDR2 from the germline V gene are GTSNPN and SVGIG (reference sequence). Between the trimmed V and J ends, which lost 0 bases and 6 bases, there was a span of 12 bases. CDR3 protein: CAWSVSRSAEQYF. The DNA of the CDR3 is TGTGCCTGGAGTGTATCCAGGTCCGCCGAGCAGTACTTC.

V is TRBV6-2 or TRBV6-3 and J is TRBJ1-4, with D possibly matching TRBD1 (6 bases). CDR1 and CDR2 (germline): MNHEY, SVGEGT. Between the trimmed V and J ends, which lost 6 bases and 0 bases, there was a span of 23 bases. The CDR3 loop spans 19 amino acids. The DNA of the CDR3 is TGTGCCAGCAGCCGACGGACAGCGCTCACCTCCGCAACTAATGAAAAACTGTTTTTT. As protein: CASSRRTALTSATNEKLFF.

The chain couples TRBV28 to TRBJ1-5; 9 bases are a match to TRBD1. CDR1 is MDHEN and CDR2 is SYDVKM in the germline V gene. This CDR3 region has 20 residues. Germline trimming cut 2 bases from V and 4 bases from J; bases unmatched to any gene: 18. CDR3 in amino acids: CASSLLLGGTGKGPNQPQHF. CDR3 DNA: TGTGCCAGCAGTTTACTATTGGGAGGGACAGGGAAGGGTCCGAATCAGCCCCAGCATTTT.

The chain recombines TRBV7-9 with TRBJ2-7; 8 bases agree with TRBD1. Germline CDR1 reads SEHNR; CDR2 reads FQNEAQ (reference sequence). With V trimmed by 5 bases and J by 5 bases, 8 bases remained unmatched. This CDR3 spans 14 amino acids. CDR3 nucleotide sequence: TGTGCCAGCAGCCACGGACAGGGTCGCAACGAGCAGTACTTC. It translates to CASSHGQGRNEQYF. Together with reference TRBV7-9 and TRBJ2-7, the CDR3 gives the full variable domain: DTGVSQNPRHKITKRGQNVTFRCDPISEHNRLYWYRQTLGQGPEFLTYFQNEAQLEKSRLLSDRFSAERPKGSFSTLEIQRTEQGDSAMYLCASSHGQGRNEQYFGPGTRLTVT.

V gene TRBV4-1 combines with J gene TRBJ1-1; no firm D call. This CDR3 spans 13 amino acids. V shed 5 bases and J shed 0 bases, with 7 bases lying between them. In germline, CDR1 is MGHRA, CDR2 YSYEKL. The CDR3 reads CASSSGVNTEAFF. The CDR3 bases are TGCGCCAGCAGCTCCGGGGTGAACACTGAAGCTTTCTTT.

The chain links TRBV28 to TRBJ1-3; 7 bases match TRBD1. The V gene's germline CDR1 is MDHEN and CDR2 SYDVKM. The CDR3 has 16 amino acids. With 4 bases clipped from V and 2 bases from J, the junction kept 8 bases outside the gene matches. CDR3 nucleotide sequence: TGTGCCAGCAGTTCCCGAAAGGGGGCCGCTGGAAACACCATATATTTT. As protein: CASSSRKGAAGNTIYF.

The CDR3, as DNA: TGTGCCACCAGCAGGAGCGGGGTTACCTACAATGAGCAGTTCTTC. Translated: CATSRSGVTYNEQFF. The rearrangement uses TRBV15 and TRBJ2-1, with 7 bases matching TRBD2. The CDR3 contains 15 residues. J gave up 2 bases and V 3 bases, and 4 bases lay outside the gene matches. Per germline, CDR1 LNHNV and CDR2 YYDKDF (reference sequence).

This chain links TRBV5-1 with TRBJ2-6; perhaps TRBD1 as D (6 bases). In germline, CDR1 is SGHRS, CDR2 YFSETQ. Trimming removed 0 bases at V and 0 bases at J, with 10 bases between. The CDR3 length is 17 residues. In nucleotides, the CDR3 is TGCGCCAGCAGCTTGGGACAGGATGGCTCTGGGGCCAACGTCCTGACTTTC. Translation gives CASSLGQDGSGANVLTF. Complete variable domain (other parts from reference TRBV5-1 and TRBJ2-6): KAGVTQTPRYLIKTRGQQVTLSCSPISGHRSVSWYQQTPGQGLQFLFEYFSETQRNKGNFPGRFSGRQFSNSRSEMNVSTLELGDSALYLCASSLGQDGSGANVLTFGAGSRLTVL.

This sequence joins TRBV9 and TRBJ1-1; TRBD1 matches 9 bases. J lost 0 bases, V lost 5 bases, and 11 bases had no gene match. The CDR3 is 17 amino acids. CDR1 is SGDLS and CDR2 is YYNGEE in the germline V gene. The CDR3 is CASRPTGGWGMNTEAFF. The CDR3 coding sequence is TGTGCCAGCAGGCCTACAGGGGGCTGGGGAATGAACACTGAAGCTTTCTTT.

The V and J genes are TRBV5-4 and TRBJ1-6; 8 nucleotides agree with TRBD1. The V gene's germline CDR1 is SGHNT and CDR2 YYREEE (reference sequence). The CDR3 loop spans 17 amino acids. Trimming took 4 bases from V and 1 from J; bases not matched to a gene: 7. The CDR3: CASSPGDRFSYNSPLHF. The CDR3 DNA sequence: TGTGCCAGCAGCCCAGGGGACAGGTTTTCCTATAATTCACCCCTCCACTTT.

This CDR3 is CACGTGAYGYTF. For the CDR3, the DNA is TGTGCCTGCGGGACAGGGGCTTATGGCTACACCTTC. The chain is built from TRBV30 and TRBJ1-2; 10 bases are shared with TRBD1. Germline V lookup: CDR1 GTSNPN, CDR2 SVGIG (reference sequence). V trimming: 6 bases; J trimming: 5 bases; junction bases outside the gene matches: 3. The CDR3 sequence is 12 residues long.

This rearrangement joins TRBV18 to TRBJ2-7; 10 nucleotides match TRBD1. CDR3 length equals 15 residues. Germline loops: CDR1 KGHSH, CDR2 LQKENI. The V gene end was trimmed by 4 bases and the J gene end by 6 bases; junction bases not matched to a gene: 9. This CDR3 is CASSLPGQGFSEQYF. The CDR3 coding sequence is TGTGCCAGCTCACTCCCGGGACAGGGGTTTTCCGAGCAGTACTTC.

This clone showed up just a few times. The rearrangement joins TRBV4-1 to TRBJ2-7; perhaps TRBD2 as D (6 bases). The germline V gene encodes CDR1 MGHRA and CDR2 YSYEKL. The CDR3 loop spans 14 amino acids. V lost 2 bases, J lost 6 bases, and 14 bases lay in between. The CDR3 reads CASSQTLATTEQYF. CDR3 nucleotides: TGCGCCAGCAGCCAAACACTAGCTACTACCGAGCAGTACTTC.

The chain carries TRBV15 and TRBJ1-1, with 8 bases identical to TRBD1. The CDR3 length is 14 residues. The V gene's germline CDR1 is LNHNV and CDR2 YYDKDF (reference sequence). V dropped 3 bases and J dropped 4; count of bases not matched to a gene: 4. CDR3 amino acids: CATSSQTGVTEAFF. In nucleotides, the CDR3 is TGTGCCACCAGCAGTCAGACAGGGGTCACTGAAGCTTTCTTT. The variable domain in full, with the rest retrieved from reference TRBV15 and TRBJ1-1, is DAMVIQNPRYQVTQFGKPVTLSCSQTLNHNVMYWYQQKSSQAPKLLFHYYDKDFNNEADTPDNFQSRRPNTSFCFLDIRSPGLGDTAMYLCATSSQTGVTEAFFGQGTRLTVV.

This chain joins TRBV27 and TRBJ2-7; 10 bases match TRBD1. Trimming cost V 2 bases and J 5 bases; bases outside gene matches: 3. The CDR3 is made up of 14 amino acids. CDR1 is MNHEY, CDR2 SMNVEV, per germline (reference sequence). The CDR3 nucleotides read TGTGCCAGCAGTTTAGGGACAGGGGTCCACGAGCAGTACTTC. Amino acids: CASSLGTGVHEQYF.

In its sample, this clone was seen once. This sequence joins TRBV13 and TRBJ2-2, with 8 bases fitting TRBD2. This CDR3 contains 15 residues. The germline V gene has CDR1 PRHDT and CDR2 FYEKMQ (reference sequence). The J segment lost 6 bases and the V segment lost 5 bases, leaving 8 bases of the junction unmatched. In DNA, the CDR3 is TGTGCCAGCAGCCCCGCAAGCGGGAGTCCCGGGGAGCTGTTTTTT. It is translated as CASSPASGSPGELFF.

There are a few counts of this clone. The chain has TRBV9 and TRBJ2-3; TRBD2 might be the D (6 bases). The V end was cut by 3 bases, the J end by 5 bases, with 10 bases between. The CDR3 consists of 13 residues. Germline V lookup: CDR1 SGDLS, CDR2 YYNGEE. As DNA, the CDR3 is TGTGCCAGCAGCGGAGGTAGCGGAGATACGCAGTATTTT. Encoded protein: CASSGGSGDTQYF.

The V call is TRBV2, the J call TRBJ1-5, with TRBD1 as a possible D gene (5 bases). The CDR3 consists of 14 residues. CDR1 is SNHLY and CDR2 is FYNNEI in the germline V gene. V was shortened by 6 bases and J by 1 base, with 10 bases between the two germline ends. CDR3 region: CASRGGDSNQPQHF. The CDR3 DNA follows: TGTGCCAGCAGGGGGGGGGACAGCAATCAGCCCCAGCATTTT.

The rearrangement uses TRBV28 and TRBJ1-2; possibly TRBD1 for D (6 bases). This CDR3 spans 14 amino acids. Germline assignment: CDR1 MDHEN and CDR2 SYDVKM. Between the trimmed V and J ends, which lost 5 bases and 4 bases, there was a span of 14 bases. DNA of the CDR3: TGTGCCAGCAGTGTAACAGGGTTGGTCTATGGCTACACCTTC. Protein sequence: CASSVTGLVYGYTF.

In DNA, the CDR3 is TGTGCCATCAGTGCCCGGACTAGCGGAGACCACGAGCAGTACTTC. As protein: CAISARTSGDHEQYF. The chain links TRBV10-3 to TRBJ2-7, with 10 bases matching TRBD2. The ends lost 4 bases at V and 5 bases at J; junction bases unmatched: 8. This CDR3 spans 15 amino acids. The germline CDR1 and CDR2 sequences are ENHRY and SYGVKD.

This chain links TRBV5-1 with TRBJ2-5, with 9 bases aligning to TRBD2. V was clipped by 1 base and J by 2 bases; unmatched bases: 3. The CDR3 length is 15 residues. The germline V gene encodes CDR1 SGHRS and CDR2 YFSETQ. CDR3 protein: CASSLPSGVQETQYF. The CDR3, as DNA: TGCGCCAGCAGCTTGCCTAGCGGGGTACAAGAGACCCAGTACTTC.

This clone showed up just once. The rearrangement joins TRBV5-1 to TRBJ1-2, with 9 bases matching TRBD1. The CDR3 spans 13 residues. Trimming cost V 4 bases and J 5 bases; bases outside gene matches: 3. CDR1 and CDR2 (germline): SGHRS, YFSETQ. CDR3 protein: CASSLGTGYGYTF. The CDR3 DNA is TGCGCCAGCAGCCTCGGGACAGGGTATGGCTACACCTTC.

The chain couples TRBV5-1 to TRBJ2-7; 8 bases line up with TRBD1. Germline values: CDR1 SGHRS, CDR2 YFSETQ. This CDR3 is 13 amino acids long. J lost 3 bases, V lost 2 bases, and 1 base had no gene match. CDR3 sequence: CASSLTGGYEQYF. Here the CDR3 DNA reads TGCGCCAGCAGCTTAACAGGGGGCTACGAGCAGTACTTC.

This clone was picked up a small number of times. The chain uses TRBV27 and TRBJ1-6; D is unclear. Germline V gene sequence: CDR1 MNHEY, CDR2 SMNVEV (reference sequence). V lost 6 bases, J lost 4 bases, and 7 bases lay in between. CDR3 length: 13 amino acids. The CDR3 DNA follows: TGTGCCAGCAGCGTACAGTATAATTCACCCCTCCACTTT. Protein sequence: CASSVQYNSPLHF.

The rearrangement joins TRBV11-2 to TRBJ1-3; 7 bases agree with TRBD1. With V trimmed by 6 bases and J by 2 bases, 7 bases remained unmatched. Germline CDR1 and CDR2: SGHAT and FQNNGV. The CDR3 consists of 15 residues. This chain's CDR3 is CASRLPGTAGNTIYF. CDR3 bases: TGTGCCAGCAGACTTCCAGGGACAGCTGGAAACACCATATATTTT.